This TCR beta chain was observed in a study of cytomegalovirus exposure and HLA in healthy donors. General observations from the study: The study labeled about 160 TCR beta chains cytomegalovirus-associated.

About this clone itself: The antigen remains undetermined.

Method: immunoSEQ multiplex PCR; TCRdb's copy keeps in-frame clones and lacks some. The sample includes about 310,000 clones, 70% to 90% of them seen just once. This CDR3 is 16 amino acids long. The V gene's germline CDR1 is WSHSY and CDR2 SAAADI. The V and J ends lost 4 bases and 2 bases respectively, with 17 bases between them. The V gene is TRBV10-2, the J gene TRBJ1-1; D perhaps matches TRBD1 (6 bases). The sample comprised PBMCs. The TCR comes from a man under 40 in good health and CMV-seronegative. In nucleotides, the CDR3 is TGCGCCAGCAGTGGAGGGGGTCTGGATTCAAACACTGAAGCTTTCTTT. Protein product: CASSGGGLDSNTEAFF.